This is a list of T cell receptor beta chains from one sample in a study of cytomegalovirus exposure and HLA in healthy donors. The repertoire was sequenced with immunoSEQ multiplex PCR; TCRdb's copy has only in-frame clones and lacks some. The data contain 95,000 to 150,000 clones, about 71% of them singletons. Sequenced sample: PBMCs. The receptors were sampled from a woman between 45 and 60 years old in good health and CMV-seronegative. The CDR3 runs from the conserved cysteine through the conserved F or W. Each record gives: V gene, clone size, D gene, J gene, CDR3 DNA, CDR3 protein. The D gene is left open where the match is weak. Size tells how often a clone was seen (once, few, many) or the class of an expanded clone, and some rows leave it out.

>TRBV28|.|.|TRBJ1-6
TGTGCCAGCAGTCCACAGACCGAGCATGATTATAATTCACCCCTCCACTTT
CASSPQTEHDYNSPLHF
>TRBV9|.|.|TRBJ1-2
TGTGCCAGCAGCGTACAGGGAGGGAACTATGGCTACACCTTC
CASSVQGGNYGYTF
>TRBV2|.|TRBD1|TRBJ2-4
TGTGCCAGCACTGGGACAGGGGGAGGAAGCATTCAGTACTTC
CASTGTGGGSIQYF
>TRBV7-2|.|.|TRBJ2-7
TGTGCCAGCAGCTTAGACGCGGGATCCCGCTACGAGCAGTACTTC
CASSLDAGSRYEQYF
>TRBV30|.|TRBD1|TRBJ2-5
TGTGCCTGGGGGACAGGGGGCCCCTGGGAGCAGTACTTC
CAWGTGGPWEQYF
>TRBV2|.|TRBD1|TRBJ2-2
TGTGCCAGCAGTTCCTCAGGGGGCTTGGGCACCGGGGAGCTGTTTTTT
CASSSSGGLGTGELFF
>TRBV6-6|.|.|TRBJ2-5
TGTGCCAGCAGCCCGACCGAGGGGACCCAGTACTTC
CASSPTEGTQYF
>TRBV4-3|.|TRBD2|TRBJ2-3
TGCGCCAGCAGCCAAGCCCCGGCGGTGGGCGGGAGGGTCTGGGCAGATACGCAGTATTTT
CASSQAPAVGGRVWADTQYF
>TRBV9|.|.|TRBJ2-2
TGTGCCAGCAGCGTTATGACTAGTTCCGGGGAGCTGTTTTTT
CASSVMTSSGELFF
>TRBV6-1|.|.|TRBJ2-3
TGTGCCAGCAGTGAAGGGACAGTAGTTCCTAGCACAGATACGCAGTATTTT
CASSEGTVVPSTDTQYF
>TRBV7-7|.|.|TRBJ1-1
TGTGCCAGCAGCTTACAGGGTGTAAACACTGAAGCTTTCTTT
CASSLQGVNTEAFF
>TRBV5-1|once|.|TRBJ2-7
TGCGCCAGCAGCTTGGAGTCCAGAACCTACGAGCAGTACTTC
CASSLESRTYEQYF
>TRBV10-1|.|TRBD1|TRBJ2-7
TGCGCCAGCAGCCAGGGAAGGGACAGGGACAGCTCCTACGAGCAGTACTTC
CASSQGRDRDSSYEQYF
>TRBV19|.|.|TRBJ1-3
TGTGCCAGTAGTATCAACCTCGGAGTAACTGGAAACACCATATATTTT
CASSINLGVTGNTIYF
>TRBV5-1|few|.|TRBJ2-1
TGCGCCAGCAGCTCCTACCGGGACTTCAAATACAATGAGCAGTTCTTC
CASSSYRDFKYNEQFF
>TRBV9|.|TRBD2|TRBJ2-7
TGTGCCAGCAGCGTAGGGCTAGCGGGCTCTGCCTACGAGCAGTACTTC
CASSVGLAGSAYEQYF
>TRBV11-2|.|TRBD1|TRBJ2-5
TGTGCCAGCAGCCGAAGGACAGGGGGCCTAGAGACCCAGTACTTC
CASSRRTGGLETQYF
>TRBV4-3|.|TRBD1|TRBJ2-5
TGCGCCAGCAGCCAAAACAGGGGCGAAGAGACCCAGTACTTC
CASSQNRGEETQYF
>TRBV19|.|.|TRBJ2-3
TGTGCCAGTAGTACAAACAGGGAGCGGACAGATACGCAGTATTTT
CASSTNRERTDTQYF
>TRBV4-3|.|TRBD2|TRBJ2-5
TGCGCCAGCAGCCAATCTTGGCTAGCGGGTGGAGAGACCCAGTACTTC
CASSQSWLAGGETQYF
>TRBV14|.|.|TRBJ1-2
TGTGCCAGCAGCCCTCAGACAGCAAGAGGTGGCTACACCTTC
CASSPQTARGGYTF
>TRBV6-5|.|TRBD1|TRBJ1-1
TGTGCCAGCAGACCCCGGACAGGGGCTGCTGAAGCTTTCTTT
CASRPRTGAAEAFF
>TRBV5-4|.|.|TRBJ1-1
TGTGCCAGCAGCCCTGACCCGGGGGTGAACACTGAAGCTTTCTTT
CASSPDPGVNTEAFF
>TRBV4-1|few|.|TRBJ1-5
TGCGCCAGCAGCCAGGGGGCGACGGTGGAGCCCCAGCATTTT
CASSQGATVEPQHF
>TRBV7-2|few|TRBD2|TRBJ2-5
TGTGCCAGCAGCTTAATGGGGGGGGTTGGGGAGACCCAGTACTTC
CASSLMGGVGETQYF
>TRBV5-1|few|.|TRBJ2-1
TGCGCCAGCAGCTTCGGTATGGGGGGTGGGAACAATGAGCAGTTCTTC
CASSFGMGGGNNEQFF
>TRBV9|few|.|TRBJ2-7
TGTGCCAGCAGCGTAAGGTGGGAGAAGAACGAGCAGTACTTC
CASSVRWEKNEQYF
>TRBV7-9|.|TRBD1|TRBJ1-5
TGTTCCAGCAGCTTAACACAAACAGGACACAGGGGACAGCCCCAGCATTTT
CSSSLTQTGHRGQPQHF
>TRBV5-4|.|TRBD1|TRBJ2-2
TGTGCCAGCAGCTTCGACAGGGACGGGGAGCTGTTTTTT
CASSFDRDGELFF
>TRBV6-5|.|TRBD1|TRBJ2-1
TGTGCCGCGAAAAGACAGGGAGTGAGTGAGCAGTTCTTC
CAAKRQGVSEQFF
>TRBV7-2|.|.|TRBJ1-1
TGTGCCAGCAGCTTTCAGGTGAACACTGAAGCTTTCTTT
CASSFQVNTEAFF
>TRBV27|few|.|TRBJ1-1
TGTGCCAGCAGTCTTCAAAGGGGTTTCGGTGAAGCTTTCTTT
CASSLQRGFGEAFF
>TRBV7-2|few|TRBD2|TRBJ2-1
TGTGCCAGCAGCCGCTCAGCGGGAGGGAAGAATGAGCAGTTCTTC
CASSRSAGGKNEQFF
>TRBV5-4|.|TRBD1|TRBJ2-2
TGTGCCATCATGAAGAGGACAGGGGTGATAGACGGGGAGCTGTTTTTT
CAIMKRTGVIDGELFF
>TRBV18|once|TRBD1|TRBJ1-1
TGTGCCAGCTACTTGGGACAGGAGAACACTGAAGCTTTCTTT
CASYLGQENTEAFF
>TRBV7-9|once|.|TRBJ1-5
TGTTCCAGCAGCTCCGGGGGGGGCGGAGGTCAGCCCCAGCATTTT
CSSSSGGGGGQPQHF
>TRBV28|.|TRBD1|TRBJ2-7
TGTGCCAGCATCACAGGGGAAGTATCCCCCTACGAGCAGTACTTC
CASITGEVSPYEQYF
>TRBV27|.|.|TRBJ2-1
TGTGCCACCGCTACGACTCTTTACAATGAGCAGTTCTTC
CATATTLYNEQFF
>TRBV7-7|.|.|TRBJ2-5
TGTGCTAGCAGCTTAGCGTTACAGGGCGAAGAGACCCAGTACTTC
CASSLALQGEETQYF
>TRBV11-3|.|TRBD2|TRBJ2-2
TGTGCCAGCAGCCCGACTAGCGGGAGCACCGGGGAGCTGTTTTTT
CASSPTSGSTGELFF
>TRBV18|.|TRBD2|TRBJ2-3
TGTGCCAGCTCACCCCGGATTAGCGGGGGAAACACAGATACGCAGTATTTT
CASSPRISGGNTDTQYF
>TRBV4-1|.|.|TRBJ2-5
TGCGCCAGCAGCCAAGTTAACGGCCAAGAGACCCAGTACTTC
CASSQVNGQETQYF
>TRBV30|.|TRBD1|TRBJ1-5
TGTGCCTGGAGTGGGGGTATCTTTGGACAGGGGCATTCTCGGCCCCAGCATTTT
CAWSGGIFGQGHSRPQHF
>TRBV5-1|.|TRBD1|TRBJ1-1
TGCGCCAGCAGCGCATCAGGGGGCGGTAGGAGCACTGAAGCTTTCTTT
CASSASGGGRSTEAFF
>TRBV6-5|.|TRBD1|TRBJ2-7
TGTGCCAGCAGTTACTCGACAGACAGGGGCCACGAGCAGTACTTC
CASSYSTDRGHEQYF
>TRBV28|.|TRBD2|TRBJ2-7
TGTGCCAGCGGACTGTCGGGACTAGCGGACGAGCAGTACTTC
CASGLSGLADEQYF
>TRBV28|.|.|TRBJ2-7
TGTGCCAGCAGTTTAAAAGTAGATAGCTCCTACGAGCAGTACTTC
CASSLKVDSSYEQYF
>TRBV28|.|TRBD1|TRBJ2-7
TGTGCCACTCGTGAAAACAGGGGAATCGGGGCCGGGCAGTACTTC
CATRENRGIGAGQYF
>TRBV18|.|.|TRBJ1-1
TGTGCCAGCTCCCAAAGAGGGCCCATGCAAACCCCAGCTTTCTTT
CASSQRGPMQTPAFF
>TRBV30|few|.|TRBJ2-2
TGTGCCTGGAGAGCACAGGGTTGGCGCTCGAACACCGGGGAGCTGTTTTTT
CAWRAQGWRSNTGELFF
>TRBV7-9|.|TRBD2|TRBJ2-3
TGTGCCAGCAGCTCCAATGCGGGGGCAGATACGCAGTATTTT
CASSSNAGADTQYF
>TRBV6-6|.|TRBD1|TRBJ2-1
TGTGCCAGCACCTACAGGGGGCAGGATGAGCAGTTCTTC
CASTYRGQDEQFF
>TRBV27|few|.|TRBJ2-3
TGTGCCAGCAGCCGACTAGGGCCCAGCACAGATACGCAGTATTTT
CASSRLGPSTDTQYF